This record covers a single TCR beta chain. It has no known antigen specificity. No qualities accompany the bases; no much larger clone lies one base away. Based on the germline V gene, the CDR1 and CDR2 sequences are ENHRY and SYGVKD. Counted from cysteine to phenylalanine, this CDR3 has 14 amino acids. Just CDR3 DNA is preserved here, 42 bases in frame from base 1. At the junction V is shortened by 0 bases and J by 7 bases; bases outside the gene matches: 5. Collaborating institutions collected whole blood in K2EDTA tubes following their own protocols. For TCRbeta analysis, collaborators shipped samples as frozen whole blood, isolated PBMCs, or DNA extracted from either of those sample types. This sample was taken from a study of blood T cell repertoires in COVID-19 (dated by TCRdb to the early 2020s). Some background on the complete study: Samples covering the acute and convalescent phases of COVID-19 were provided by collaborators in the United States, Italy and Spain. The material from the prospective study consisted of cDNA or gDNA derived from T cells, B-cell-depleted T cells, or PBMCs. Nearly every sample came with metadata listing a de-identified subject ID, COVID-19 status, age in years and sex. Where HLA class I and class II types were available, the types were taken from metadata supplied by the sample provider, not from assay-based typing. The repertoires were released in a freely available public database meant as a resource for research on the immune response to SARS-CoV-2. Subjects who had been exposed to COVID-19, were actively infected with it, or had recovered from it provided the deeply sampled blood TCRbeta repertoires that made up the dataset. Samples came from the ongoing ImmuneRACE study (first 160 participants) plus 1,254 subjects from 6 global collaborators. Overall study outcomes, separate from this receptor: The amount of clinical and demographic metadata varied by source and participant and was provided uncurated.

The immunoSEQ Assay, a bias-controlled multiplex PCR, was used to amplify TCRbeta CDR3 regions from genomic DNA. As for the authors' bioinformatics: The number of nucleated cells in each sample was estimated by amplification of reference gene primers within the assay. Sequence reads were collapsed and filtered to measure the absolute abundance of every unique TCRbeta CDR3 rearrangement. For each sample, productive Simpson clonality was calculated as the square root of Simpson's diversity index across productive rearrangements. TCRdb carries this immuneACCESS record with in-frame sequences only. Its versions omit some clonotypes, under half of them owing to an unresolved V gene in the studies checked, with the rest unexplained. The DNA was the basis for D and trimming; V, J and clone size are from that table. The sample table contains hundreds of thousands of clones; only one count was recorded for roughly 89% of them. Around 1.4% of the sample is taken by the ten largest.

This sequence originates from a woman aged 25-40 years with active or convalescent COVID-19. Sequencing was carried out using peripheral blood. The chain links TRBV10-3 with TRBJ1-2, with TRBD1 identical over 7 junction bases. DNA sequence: TGTGCCATCAGTGAGTCATTGGACAGGTTTGGCTACACCTTC. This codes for CAISESLDRFGYTF.